These 2 T cell receptor beta chains came from one sample sequenced in a study of T-cell memory formation after mild COVID-19. TCRdb reprocessed the 5' RACE reads via MiXCR and lists one record per CDR3 protein. This table holds about 27,000 distinct CDR3 sequences, 6% to 9.5% found once. Sequencing was done on a sample of PBMCs or a T cell subset sorted from them (not recorded which). These receptors were collected from an adult woman who had mild COVID-19 (a few samples of this study predate the infection). Cell type and time point are not known.

This clonotype occurred many times. The chain couples TRBV15 to TRBJ1-3; a possible D gene is TRBD1 (5 bases). V shed 0 bases and J shed 6 bases, with 18 bases lying between them. The length of the CDR3 is 17 residues. CDR1 and CDR2 (germline): LNHNV, YYDKDF (reference sequence). CDR3 in DNA: TGTGCCACCAGCAGAGATCGGGCAGGGAGGGTGGAAAACACCATATATTTT. Translated, it gives CATSRDRAGRVENTIYF.

Concerning this clonotype: This may come from a read error, since a much larger clone is one base off. The J gene is TRBJ1-5, the V gene TRBV10-3; no reliable D call. The CDR3 totals 17 residues. The V end was cut by 3 bases, the J end by 3 bases, with 18 bases between. CDR1 and CDR2 (germline): ENHRY, SYGVKD. Here the CDR3 reads CAISDMVHGSTNQPQHF. The CDR3 DNA is TGTGCCATCAGTGACATGGTTCATGGATCCACCAATCAGCCCCAGCATTTT.